This TCR beta chain was identified in a study of blood T cell repertoires in COVID-19. Study-wide context: Samples came from the United States, Italy and Spain, spanning acute and convalescent COVID-19. From T cells, B-cell-depleted T cells, or PBMCs came the material, which was cDNA or gDNA.

In the source study's methods: Amplification of reference gene primers was used by the study to estimate nucleated cell counts. The protocol was immunoSEQ multiplex PCR, while the TCRdb copy is restricted to in-frame clones and leaves out a portion. V and J calls and clone size are those listed in that table; D and trimming were worked out from the DNA. The sample includes 170,000 or so clones, 65% to 85% seen only once; the top ten take under 3%. Trimming left V 3 bases short and J 1 base short, with 12 bases between. The germline CDR1 and CDR2 sequences are SEHNR and FQNEAQ (reference sequence). CDR3 size: 15 residues.

Specimen: peripheral blood. This TCR came from a woman between 55 and 75 years old with acute or convalescent COVID-19. V and J are TRBV7-9 and TRBJ1-1; possibly TRBD1 for D (5 bases). CDR3 sequence: CASSFIQGSNTEAFF. In nucleotides, the CDR3 is TGTGCCAGCAGCTTCATTCAGGGTTCGAACACTGAAGCTTTCTTT.